Listed below are T cell receptor beta chains from one sample, sequenced in a study of blood T cell repertoires in COVID-19. Only in-frame clones appear in the TCRdb table, and some are missing; sequencing was by immunoSEQ multiplex PCR. There are 40,000 or so clones in the sample; under 90% occur only once, and around a fifth lies in the top ten. Sequenced: peripheral blood. The receptors here all came from a man aged 50 to 60 with active COVID-19. Each CDR3 is given with its conserved first and last residue. Each record gives: J gene, clone size, V gene, CDR3 protein. Some rows have no size entry. The others give once, few or many, or a class for an expanded clone.

>TRBJ1-2|.|TRBV19
CASSIGADLYGYTF
>TRBJ1-1|.|TRBV18
CASSPTGVRHTEAFF
>TRBJ1-1|few|TRBV4-3
CASSQAGAAFF
>TRBJ2-4|.|TRBV9
CASSSGLAENIQYF
>TRBJ2-7|.|TRBV29-1
CSVEGAIAYEQYF
>TRBJ2-1|.|TRBV7-2
CASSLGAGVYNEQFF
>TRBJ2-1|once|TRBV4-3
CASSHTSEQFF
>TRBJ2-2|.|TRBV18
CASSPGTGLAGASGELFF
>TRBJ2-7|many|TRBV7-9
CASSALDRGLYEQYF
>TRBJ2-5|.|TRBV18
CASVGTAQETQYF
>TRBJ2-7|.|TRBV5-1
CASSLAGTGFYEQYF
>TRBJ2-3|.|TRBV18
CASSPMEDTQYF
>TRBJ2-7|.|TRBV5-1
CASSTGTSGTYEQYF
>TRBJ2-3|.|TRBV9
CASSPQGLGTDTQYF
>TRBJ2-3|.|TRBV28
CASKAASTDTQYF
>TRBJ1-1|.|TRBV5-1
CASTIIGGNGEAFF
>TRBJ2-1|once|TRBV27
CASSPSGDSYNEQFF
>TRBJ2-5|few|TRBV18
CASSLGTARGQETQYF
>TRBJ2-3|.|TRBV5-3
CARSFLARTDTQYF
>TRBJ1-1|.|TRBV3-1/TRBV3-2
CASSQDSLRTEAFF
>TRBJ2-7|.|TRBV7-3
CASSPGLGSYEQYF
>TRBJ2-1|medium-sized|TRBV27
CASSLLEGLAANEQFF
>TRBJ2-1|.|TRBV4-2
CASSLLAGDYNEQFF
>TRBJ2-6|.|TRBV10-2
CASSESFYSGANVLTF
>TRBJ2-1|.|TRBV18
CASSPPTAPAEQFF
>TRBJ2-5|.|TRBV7-9
CASERVDGEETQYF
>TRBJ1-2|.|TRBV19
CASEGQTYGYTF
>TRBJ1-2|.|TRBV4-3
CASSRVGQGDYGYTF
>TRBJ2-1|.|TRBV30
CAWSGTSGYNEQFF
>TRBJ1-2|.|TRBV5-6
CASSTGTGYGYTF
>TRBJ1-1|once|TRBV6-5
CASSYSPYPNTEAFF
>TRBJ1-5|.|TRBV2
CASKRDRNQPQHF
>TRBJ2-5|few|TRBV24-1
CATSDPGTSGEYQETQYF
>TRBJ1-6|once|TRBV18
CASSPRTGGKESPLHF
>TRBJ2-1|.|TRBV27
CASSLGGAEQFF
>TRBJ2-1|.|TRBV7-6
CASSLSPDTGSEQFF
>TRBJ1-4|.|TRBV7-9
CASSPTGANEKLFF
>TRBJ2-6|.|TRBV30
CAWSKSTGQLSGANVLTF
>TRBJ2-1|few|TRBV7-9
CASSGGARGEQFF
>TRBJ1-1|few|TRBV28
CASSLGLEITEAFF
>TRBJ2-1|.|TRBV11-2
CASSLDRGLNEQFF
>TRBJ1-5|.|TRBV19
CASRPDRGNQPQHF
>TRBJ2-1|.|TRBV27
CASSFPTGSQFF
>TRBJ2-7|few|TRBV13
CASSLGRGEQYF
>TRBJ2-7|few|TRBV28
CASIGQGSLSSYEQYF
>TRBJ1-1|.|TRBV6-5
CASSYGLGAHEAFF
>TRBJ1-5|.|TRBV27
CASSLGEGIRPQHF